This TCR beta chain comes out of a study of OX40 agonist ivuxolimab in advanced cancers. Some background on the complete study: Ivuxolimab, which targeted the costimulatory receptor OX40 (CD134), was an agonistic, fully human IgG2 monoclonal antibody. Prior anti-PD-1, anti-PD-L1 or anti-CTLA-4 therapy was permitted, and approximately 41% of dose-escalation patients had received checkpoint inhibitors. Partial responses occurred in three dose-escalation patients: two with cutaneous melanoma and one with hepatocellular carcinoma. A male proportion of about 79% and a mean age of around 60 years, ranging from about 20 to 80, were recorded for the dose-escalation cohort. Among the roughly 50 dose-escalation patients, approximately 20 had hepatocellular carcinoma, about 15 melanoma, 9 renal cell carcinoma and 9 head and neck cancer. The paper covers the monotherapy dose-escalation part of the phase I ivuxolimab trial, which included N of about 56 patients. Intravenous ivuxolimab was administered to patients every 2 weeks at six dose levels: 0.01, 0.1, 0.3, 1.5, 3 and 10 mg/kg. The point of sequencing TCRbeta in the periphery was to test whether ivuxolimab changed TCR sequence diversity and drove clonal T-cell expansion.

For sequencing of the TCRbeta CDR3 region, genomic DNA was extracted from the sorted cells. The immunoSEQ Assay was used for sequencing of TCRbeta CDR3 regions. TCRdb limited this immuneACCESS table to in-frame rearrangements with V and J called. A share of clones is missing; checked studies link under half to unresolved V genes, and the rest is unexplained. The sample data list about 88,000 clones, and 75% to 90% of these were observed just once. The ten largest clones add up to roughly 0.22% of the sample. The research as a whole found: Low levels of normalized T-cell clonal expansion were also seen in some patients who did not respond. At doses from 0.1 to 3.0 mg/kg, clonal expansion was seen in both CD4+ and CD8+ blood T cells between baseline and week 6. After ivuxolimab, expanded clones were on average more numerous among CD8+ T cells than among CD4+ T cells. Which antigens the clonally expanded peripheral T cells were specific for was not determined. In partial responders in the 0.1-3.0 mg/kg groups, normalized peripheral clonal expansion was found to be among the lowest, especially among CD8+ T cells.

From cysteine to phenylalanine, the CDR3 is 16 amino acids long. The kept DNA is CDR3 alone, 48 bases in frame from the first base. V loses 0 bases, J loses 4 bases, and the germline ends lie 16 bases apart. The germline V gene (reference sequence) specifies SGHNT as CDR1 and YYREEE as CDR2. The trial excluded patients who had a history of autoimmune disease or were on systemic immunosuppression. Peripheral blood for TCR sequencing was drawn from every dose cohort at baseline, at cycle 4 day 1 and at cycle 7 day 1. The samples were drawn from a first-in-human, open-label, multicenter phase I dose-escalation trial of ivuxolimab. Adults with locally advanced or metastatic head and neck squamous cell, hepatocellular, melanoma or renal cell carcinoma were enrolled in the trial. CD4+ and CD8+ T cells were sorted separately from peripheral blood before TCR sequencing. In the case of this clone: The antigen this receptor binds is unknown. Per-nucleotide qualities are absent, and no much larger clonotype sits a single base away.

The TCR comes from an adult with an advanced solid tumor such as melanoma, head and neck, liver or kidney cancer. Here the sequenced sample was CD4+ or CD8+ T cells sorted from blood, taken in a trial of the OX40 agonist ivuxolimab. The chain was built from TRBV5-4 and TRBJ2-5, with the D call perhaps TRBD1 or TRBD2, each one matching 5 bases. The DNA reads TGTGCCAGCAGCTTGGACGGAGTACTGAGGGGAGAGACCCAGTACTTC. Its protein reads: CASSLDGVLRGETQYF.